This paragraph reports one TCR beta chain. Its antigen is unidentified. The sample originates from a study of T cell responses to AZD1222 COVID-19 vaccine. Study in general: Timing groups of about 4 and about 12 weeks for second doses were pooled.

The assay was immunoSEQ multiplex PCR, and TCRdb's table has in-frame clones only and misses some. The sample lists some 100,000 clones; 85% to 90% were seen once. Study observations and caveats: Sampling captured repertoires only after the peak T cell response.

From germline, CDR1 is SEHNR and CDR2 FQNEAQ (reference sequence). V gave up 5 bases and J gave up 7 bases; unmatched junction bases: 6. The CDR3 totals 14 residues. This clonotype was sampled from an adult in good health. The starting material was peripheral blood, obtained on day 0 of AZD1222 vaccination. This chain joins TRBV7-9 and TRBJ2-1; 9 bases match TRBD1. The CDR3 DNA reads as TGTGCCAGCAGCCAACACGGGACAGGGAATGAGCAGTTCTTC. Its protein is CASSQHGTGNEQFF.